The clone carrying this T cell receptor beta chain has more than one count but fewer than ten. The sample originates from a study of blood T cell repertoires in COVID-19. The data were produced by immunoSEQ multiplex PCR, yet TCRdb's version contains in-frame clones alone and is incomplete. Among more than 65,000 clones listed, about four fifths were seen once. The receptor's source is a woman aged 80 or older with acute or convalescent COVID-19. The sample was peripheral blood.

CDR3 residues: CSGSLIRVPQETQYF. DNA of the CDR3: TGCAGCGGATCCCTGATTCGGGTACCACAAGAGACCCAGTACTTC. V and J are TRBV29-1 and TRBJ2-5; no definite D call. This CDR3 has 15 residues. The V gene lost 7 bases and the J gene lost 2 bases, with 20 bases spanning the gap. Per germline, CDR1 SQVTM and CDR2 ANQGSEA.